This is a list of T cell receptor beta chains from one sample in a study of beta chain features in type 1 diabetes. Method: immunoSEQ multiplex PCR; TCRdb's copy keeps in-frame clones and lacks some. The sample yields hundreds of thousands of clones, approximately 15% seen once. The sequenced material came from naive CD4+ T cells from blood. These receptors came from a young man in good health. Each CDR3 is given with its conserved first and last residue. Fields, in order: clone size, V gene, D gene, J gene, CDR3 protein, CDR3 DNA. The D gene is left open where the match is weak. Some rows have no size entry. The others give once, few or many, or a class for an expanded clone.

>.|TRBV5-1|.|TRBJ2-1
CASSSGLNNEQFF
TGCGCCAGCAGCTCGGGACTCAACAATGAGCAGTTCTTC
>.|TRBV30|.|TRBJ1-2
CAWKGYTNYGYTF
TGTGCCTGGAAAGGGTACACTAACTATGGCTACACCTTC
>.|TRBV18|.|TRBJ2-7
CASSRGGYYEQYF
TGTGCCAGCTCACGGGGGGGCTACTACGAGCAGTACTTC
>few|TRBV2|.|TRBJ2-5
CASSAQGQETQYF
TGTGCCAGCAGTGCCCAGGGCCAAGAGACCCAGTACTTC
>.|TRBV10-3|.|TRBJ2-5
CAISESRRANAETQYF
TGTGCCATCAGTGAGTCCCGACGGGCCAACGCGGAGACCCAGTACTTC
>few|TRBV29-1|TRBD2|TRBJ2-5
CSVLRRPMAGVWETQYF
TGCAGCGTGTTACGTCGGCCAATGGCGGGAGTTTGGGAGACCCAGTACTTC
>few|TRBV7-2|.|TRBJ1-2
CASRSPGRADGYTF
TGTGCCAGCAGGTCCCCAGGCAGGGCAGATGGCTACACCTTC
>few|TRBV7-2|TRBD1|TRBJ2-1
CASSKTGVLYNEQFF
TGTGCCAGCAGCAAGACAGGGGTCCTCTACAATGAGCAGTTCTTC
>.|TRBV9|TRBD1|TRBJ2-6
CASSVSGQGMGSGANVLTF
TGTGCCAGCAGCGTGTCTGGACAGGGAATGGGGTCTGGGGCCAACGTCCTGACTTTC
>.|TRBV25-1|.|TRBJ2-5
CASSPYRPYQETQYF
TGTGCCAGCAGTCCATACCGACCTTACCAAGAGACCCAGTACTTC
>few|TRBV11-3|.|TRBJ1-2
CASSLDVRSYTF
TGTGCCAGCAGCTTAGATGTTCGGAGCTACACCTTC
>.|TRBV2|TRBD2|TRBJ2-1
CASSVVAGLSEQFF
TGTGCCAGCAGTGTGGTAGCGGGATTGTCGGAGCAGTTCTTC
>few|TRBV5-1|.|TRBJ2-1
CASSLEGFYNEQFF
TGCGCCAGCAGCTTGGAAGGATTCTACAATGAGCAGTTCTTC
>few|TRBV9|TRBD1|TRBJ1-6
CASSATDRAYNSPLHF
TGTGCCAGCAGCGCCACGGACAGGGCCTATAATTCACCCCTCCACTTT
>few|TRBV9|.|TRBJ2-5
CASSVAEETQYF
TGTGCCAGCAGCGTAGCTGAAGAGACCCAGTACTTC
>.|TRBV10-3|.|TRBJ1-6
CAIGEEQNSPLHF
TGTGCCATAGGAGAAGAACAAAATTCACCCCTCCACTTT
>.|TRBV5-1|.|TRBJ2-3
CASSWFDTDTQYF
TGCGCCAGCAGCTGGTTCGACACAGATACGCAGTATTTT
>.|TRBV29-1|TRBD2|TRBJ2-3
CSAAGLAGSGTQYF
TGCAGCGCCGCCGGACTAGCGGGTAGTGGTACGCAGTATTTT
>.|TRBV4-2|.|TRBJ1-1
CASSQPDQSSAEAFF
TGTGCCAGCAGCCAACCGGACCAATCAAGCGCTGAAGCTTTCTTT